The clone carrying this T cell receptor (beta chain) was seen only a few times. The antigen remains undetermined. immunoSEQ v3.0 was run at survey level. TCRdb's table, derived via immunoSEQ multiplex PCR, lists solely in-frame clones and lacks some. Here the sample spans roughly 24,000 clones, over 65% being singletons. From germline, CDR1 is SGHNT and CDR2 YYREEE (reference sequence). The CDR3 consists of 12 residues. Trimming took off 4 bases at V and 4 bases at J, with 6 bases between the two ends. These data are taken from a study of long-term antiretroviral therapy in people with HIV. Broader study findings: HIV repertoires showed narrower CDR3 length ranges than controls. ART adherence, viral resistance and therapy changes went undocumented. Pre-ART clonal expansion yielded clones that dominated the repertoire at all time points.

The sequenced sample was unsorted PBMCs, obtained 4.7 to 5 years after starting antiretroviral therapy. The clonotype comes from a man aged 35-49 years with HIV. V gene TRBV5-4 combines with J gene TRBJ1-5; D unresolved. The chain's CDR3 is CASSAPNQPQHF. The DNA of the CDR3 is TGTGCCAGCAGCGCACCTAATCAGCCCCAGCATTTT. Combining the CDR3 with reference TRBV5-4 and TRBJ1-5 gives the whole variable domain ETGVTQSPTHLIKTRGQQVTLRCSSQSGHNTVSWYQQALGQGPQFIFQYYREEENGRGNFPPRFSGLQFPNYSSELNVNALELDDSALYLCASSAPNQPQHFGDGTRLSIL.